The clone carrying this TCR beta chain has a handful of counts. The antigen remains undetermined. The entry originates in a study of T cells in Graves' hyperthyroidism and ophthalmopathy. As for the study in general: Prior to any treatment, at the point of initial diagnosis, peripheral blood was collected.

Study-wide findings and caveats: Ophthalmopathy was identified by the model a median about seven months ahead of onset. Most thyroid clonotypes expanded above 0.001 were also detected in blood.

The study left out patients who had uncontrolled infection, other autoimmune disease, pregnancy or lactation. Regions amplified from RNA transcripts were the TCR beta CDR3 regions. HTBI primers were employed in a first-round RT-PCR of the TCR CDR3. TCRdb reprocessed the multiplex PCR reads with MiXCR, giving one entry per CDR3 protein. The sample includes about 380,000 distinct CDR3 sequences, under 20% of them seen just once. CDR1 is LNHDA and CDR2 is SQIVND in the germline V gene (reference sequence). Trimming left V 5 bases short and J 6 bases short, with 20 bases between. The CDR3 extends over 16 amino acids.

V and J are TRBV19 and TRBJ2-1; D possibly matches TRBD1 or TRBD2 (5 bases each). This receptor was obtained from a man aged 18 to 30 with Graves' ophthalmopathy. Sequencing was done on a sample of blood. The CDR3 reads CASSAKGSGGINEQFF. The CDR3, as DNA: TGTGCCAGTAGTGCGAAGGGGAGTGGTGGAATCAATGAGCAGTTCTTC.